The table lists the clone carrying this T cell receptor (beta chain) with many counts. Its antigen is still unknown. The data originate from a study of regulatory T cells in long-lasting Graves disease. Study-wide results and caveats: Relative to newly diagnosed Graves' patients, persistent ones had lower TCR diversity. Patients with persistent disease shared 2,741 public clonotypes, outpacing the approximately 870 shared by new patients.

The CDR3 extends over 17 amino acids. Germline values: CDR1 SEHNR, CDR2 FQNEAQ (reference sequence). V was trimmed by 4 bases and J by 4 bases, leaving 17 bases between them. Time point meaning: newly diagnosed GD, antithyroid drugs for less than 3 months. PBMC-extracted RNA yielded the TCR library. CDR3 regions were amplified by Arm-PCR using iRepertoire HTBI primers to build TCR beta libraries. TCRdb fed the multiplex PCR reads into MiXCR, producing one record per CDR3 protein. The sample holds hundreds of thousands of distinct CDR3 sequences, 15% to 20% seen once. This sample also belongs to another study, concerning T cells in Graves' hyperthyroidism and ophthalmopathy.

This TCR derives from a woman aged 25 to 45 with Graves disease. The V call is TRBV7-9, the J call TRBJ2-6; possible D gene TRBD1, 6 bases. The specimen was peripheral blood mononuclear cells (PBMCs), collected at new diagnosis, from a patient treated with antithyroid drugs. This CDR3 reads CASSSDRFRLGANVLTF. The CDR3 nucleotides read TGTGCCAGCAGCTCGGACAGATTCCGGCTGGGGGCCAACGTCCTGACTTTC.